This TCR beta chain was sequenced in a study of T cell responses to AZD1222 COVID-19 vaccine. Study outcomes and limitations: Spike was spanned by vaccine-associated CD4 TCRs, with dominance at 160-218 and 743-854. The donor group comprised mostly white British people and more females; the analysis possibly underestimated clonal diversity. Samples come after the peak T cell response, not at day 14.

Clones were sequenced by immunoSEQ multiplex PCR, and TCRdb holds only the in-frame ones, with some missing. The data show fewer than 150,000 clones, 65% to 90% seen once. The CDR3 consists of 15 residues. Germline V gene data show CDR1 as KGHSH and CDR2 as LQKENI. V trimming: 4 bases; J trimming: 6 bases; junction bases outside the gene matches: 8. As regards this clone: Its target is not known.

The V and J genes are TRBV18 and TRBJ2-1; 8 bases line up with TRBD2. The sequence was obtained from an adult in good health. Material: peripheral blood, obtained on day 0 of AZD1222 vaccination. CDR3: CASSLGLAGINEQFF. CDR3 sequence (DNA): TGTGCCAGCTCACTCGGGCTAGCGGGCATCAATGAGCAGTTCTTC.